At least ten counts were recorded for the clone carrying this T cell receptor beta chain. Antigen specificity is unknown. For TCRbeta, the library was prepared with unique molecular identifiers. One entry per CDR3 protein results from TCRdb running MiXCR on the PCR reads. This repertoire shows about 460,000 distinct CDR3 sequences, about 10% found once; its top ten account for 2%. The sample belongs to a study of T-cell reconstitution after alpha-beta-depleted transplantation in children. Broader study findings: Elevated TCRbeta diversity at day 60 was traced, in some patients, to surviving recipient T cells and thymic progenitors.

Germline CDR1 reads DFQATT; CDR2 reads SNEGSKA (reference sequence). The CDR3 extends over 14 amino acids. Trimming took 6 bases from V and 5 from J; bases not matched to a gene: 10. The TCR originated in a child aged 2 to 10 with inherited bone marrow failure, due to receive a stem cell transplant. The source was PBMCs, collected before TCRalphabeta/CD19-depleted stem cell transplant. The chain couples TRBV20-1 to TRBJ2-3; 8 bases fit TRBD2. CDR3 region: CSAPQRERGDTQYF. The CDR3 DNA sequence: TGCAGTGCCCCACAGCGGGAGAGGGGAGATACGCAGTATTTT.